Listed below are T cell receptor beta chains from one sample, sequenced in a study of shared T cell receptors in the human thymus. Data came from immunoSEQ multiplex PCR; TCRdb stores just in-frame clones and leaves some out. Counted here are about 730,000 clones, approximately 83% occurring once; the ten biggest clones make up around 0.0094%. These data were likewise used in another study, on human thymus T cells.

The sample consisted of thymocytes. The source is a girl under three years old with a congenital heart defect. Both conserved end residues are part of each CDR3. Fields, in order: CDR3 protein, CDR3 DNA, V gene, J gene, D gene, clone size. A D gene is named only where the DNA matches it firmly. Rows give clone size only sometimes, using once, few, many, or a class for an expanded clone.

CASSLGGQGSYGYTF	TGTGCCAGCAGTTTAGGGGGACAGGGATCCTATGGCTACACCTTC	TRBV28	TRBJ1-2	TRBD1	once
CASSYAGGNTIYF	TGCGCCAGCAGTTACGCAGGGGGAAACACCATATATTTT	TRBV23-1	TRBJ1-3	NA	NA
CASSLPIYYNEQFF	TGTGCCAGCAGCTTGCCTATTTACTACAATGAGCAGTTCTTC	TRBV5-5	TRBJ2-1	NA	NA
CASRAGTAIEGTEAFF	TGTGCCAGCAGGGCCGGGACAGCTATCGAGGGCACTGAAGCTTTCTTT	TRBV7-6	TRBJ1-1	TRBD1	NA
CASSQVVRDREDQPQHF	TGCGCCAGCAGCCAAGTTGTGCGGGACAGGGAAGATCAGCCCCAGCATTTT	TRBV4-1	TRBJ1-5	TRBD1	NA
CASRLGWGEIYGYTF	TGTGCAAGTCGCTTAGGTTGGGGCGAAATCTATGGCTACACCTTC	TRBV12-2	TRBJ1-2	NA	NA
CASSHCGDRESPLHF	TGTGCCAGCAGCCATTGTGGAGACAGGGAGTCACCCCTCCACTTT	TRBV14	TRBJ1-6	TRBD1	NA
CAISESASGGSYNEQFF	TGTGCCATCAGTGAGTCGGCTAGCGGGGGCTCCTACAATGAGCAGTTCTTC	TRBV10-3	TRBJ2-1	TRBD2	NA
CAIRPDRAHEQYF	TGTGCCATACGCCCAGACAGGGCCCACGAGCAGTACTTC	TRBV10-3	TRBJ2-7	TRBD1	NA
CASSIAAPDRGGEKLFF	TGTGCCAGTAGTATAGCAGCCCCGGACAGGGGTGGTGAAAAACTGTTTTTT	TRBV19	TRBJ1-4	TRBD1	NA
CVTDRLNQPQHF	TGTGTCACCGACAGGTTAAATCAGCCCCAGCATTTT	TRBV6-1	TRBJ1-5	NA	NA
CASSEAGDSSYNSPLHF	TGTGCCAGCAGTGAAGCAGGGGATAGCTCCTATAATTCACCCCTCCACTTT	TRBV6-1	TRBJ1-6	NA	NA
CASSYLAGSGSVQAFF	TGTGCCAGCAGTTACTTGGCTGGCAGTGGAAGCGTACAAGCTTTCTTT	TRBV6-6	TRBJ1-1	NA	NA
CASSLAGTDQETQYF	TGTGCCAGCAGCTTAGCCGGGACAGACCAAGAGACCCAGTACTTC	TRBV7-6	TRBJ2-5	TRBD1	NA
CASSLHLSGVGTDTQYF	TGTGCCAGCAGTTTACACCTAAGCGGGGTCGGTACAGATACGCAGTATTTT	TRBV27	TRBJ2-3	TRBD2	NA
CASSAWGGMELFF	TGTGCCAGCAGCGCCTGGGGGGGTATGGAGCTGTTTTTT	TRBV9	TRBJ2-2	TRBD2	NA
CASSYSGYGYTF	TGTGCCAGCAGTTACTCCGGTTATGGCTACACCTTC	TRBV6-5	TRBJ1-2	NA	once
CASSLFYKNTEAFF	TGTGCCAGCAGTTTATTTTACAAGAACACTGAAGCTTTCTTT	TRBV27	TRBJ1-1	NA	NA
CASSIRARDSSYTEAFF	TGTGCCAGTAGTATAAGGGCCCGGGACAGCTCCTACACTGAAGCTTTCTTT	TRBV19	TRBJ1-1	TRBD1	once
CASSQGGGDLNTGELFF	TGCGCCAGCAGCCAAGGTGGCGGGGACTTGAACACCGGGGAGCTGTTTTTT	TRBV4-1	TRBJ2-2	NA	NA
CASSPAGSSGYTF	TGCGCCAGCAGCCCCGCAGGTTCAAGTGGCTACACCTTC	TRBV4-3	TRBJ1-2	NA	NA
CASSYRMVAGIAKETQYF	TGTGCCAGCAGCTACCGCATGGTAGCGGGGATTGCCAAAGAGACCCAGTACTTC	TRBV13	TRBJ2-5	TRBD2	NA
CASSIQGAQPQHF	TGTGCCAGTAGTATTCAGGGGGCGCAGCCCCAGCATTTT	TRBV19	TRBJ1-5	TRBD1	few
CASSVSGTSTDTQYF	TGTGCCAGCAGCGTATCCGGGACTAGCACAGATACGCAGTATTTT	TRBV5-6	TRBJ2-3	NA	NA
CASRDRDSAIAYEQYF	TGTGCCAGCAGGGACCGGGACAGCGCTATTGCCTACGAGCAGTACTTC	TRBV27	TRBJ2-7	TRBD1	NA
CASSQGENSPLHF	TGTGCCAGCAGCCAGGGGGAGAATTCACCCCTCCACTTT	TRBV27	TRBJ1-6	TRBD1	NA
CASSSDREALHF	TGTGCCAGCAGCTCGGACAGGGAGGCCCTCCACTTT	TRBV7-9	TRBJ1-6	TRBD1	few
CAWMVTGYNEQFF	TGTGCCTGGATGGTGACAGGGTACAATGAGCAGTTCTTC	TRBV30	TRBJ2-1	TRBD1	NA
CASSSPPRGAYEQYF	TGTGCCAGCAGCTCTCCACCTCGGGGGGCCTACGAGCAGTACTTC	TRBV7-2	TRBJ2-7	TRBD2	NA
CASSYGTGVFYGYTF	TGTGCCAGCAGCTATGGGACAGGAGTTTTCTATGGCTACACCTTC	TRBV28	TRBJ1-2	TRBD1	NA
CASSGDTNYGYTF	TGTGCCAGCAGCGGGGACACCAACTATGGCTACACCTTC	TRBV5-6	TRBJ1-2	NA	NA
CASRITGGAGELFF	TGTGCCAGCAGAATAACCGGGGGGGCCGGGGAGCTGTTTTTT	TRBV6-1	TRBJ2-2	TRBD2	NA
CASSMITLGGSNQPQHF	TGTGCCAGTAGTATGATTACCCTCGGGGGTAGCAATCAGCCCCAGCATTTT	TRBV19	TRBJ1-5	NA	NA
CASRFLTEQKSGYTF	TGCGCCAGCAGGTTTTTAACAGAACAAAAGAGTGGCTACACCTTC	TRBV5-1	TRBJ1-2	NA	NA
CASSPRLTGVSYEQYF	TGTGCCAGCAGCCCGAGGTTGACAGGGGTCTCCTACGAGCAGTACTTC	TRBV14	TRBJ2-7	TRBD1	few
CASSLTPGQNEQYF	TGTGCCAGCAGCCTAACCCCGGGACAGAACGAGCAGTACTTC	TRBV9	TRBJ2-7	TRBD1	NA
CASSLVPRGSGYTF	TGTGCCAGCAGCTTGGTCCCCCGCGGTAGCGGCTACACCTTC	TRBV5-6	TRBJ1-2	NA	NA
CATSSPGTATDTQYF	TGTGCCACCAGCTCCCCAGGGACAGCCACAGATACGCAGTATTTT	TRBV15	TRBJ2-3	TRBD1	NA
CASSFTGHGGYTF	TGTGCCAGCAGTTTCACAGGGCACGGGGGCTACACCTTC	TRBV6-5	TRBJ1-2	NA	NA
CASSPPDGGYNEQFF	TGTGCCAGCAGCCCCCCTGACGGGGGGTACAATGAGCAGTTCTTC	TRBV7-3	TRBJ2-1	TRBD2	few
CASREGALETQYF	TGTGCCAGCAGAGAGGGGGCTCTAGAGACCCAGTACTTC	TRBV27	TRBJ2-5	TRBD1	NA
CASSFRRSLGEQYF	TGTGCCAGCAGTTTCCGACGGAGCTTGGGCGAGCAGTACTTC	TRBV28	TRBJ2-7	NA	NA
CATSRTETRFADTQYF	TGTGCCACCAGCAGAACTGAAACTAGATTCGCAGATACGCAGTATTTT	TRBV15	TRBJ2-3	NA	once
CASSPRQGASYGYTF	TGTGCCAGCAGCCCACGACAGGGGGCGAGCTATGGCTACACCTTC	TRBV13	TRBJ1-2	TRBD1	NA
CASSSPRSGYTF	TGTGCCAGCAGTTCCCCTCGTTCTGGCTACACCTTC	TRBV27	TRBJ1-2	NA	NA
CASSIKQGPDGAFF	TGTGCCAGTAGTATAAAACAGGGACCCGACGGAGCTTTCTTT	TRBV19	TRBJ1-1	NA	NA
CASSQFTATNEKLFF	TGTGCCAGCAGCCAATTTACAGCAACTAATGAAAAACTGTTTTTT	TRBV16	TRBJ1-4	NA	NA
CASSFLAGHNEQFF	TGTGCCAGCAGTTTTCTAGCGGGGCACAATGAGCAGTTCTTC	TRBV6-5	TRBJ2-1	TRBD2	NA
CASSQTGGAGYTF	TGTGCCAGCAGCCAGACAGGGGGGGCCGGCTACACCTTC	TRBV9	TRBJ1-2	TRBD1	NA
CASSLRHGQGSSHEQFF	TGTGCCAGCAGTTTACGACACGGACAGGGTTCGAGCCATGAGCAGTTCTTC	TRBV28	TRBJ2-1	TRBD1	NA
CASSQGRSNTEAFF	TGTGCCAGCAGCCAAGGGAGGTCGAACACTGAAGCTTTCTTT	TRBV4-2	TRBJ1-1	NA	NA